This T cell receptor (beta chain) was obtained from a study of human T cells and chemical hapten exposure. Looking at the study overall: In the sensitization step, 2% DPC was placed on roughly 2 cm by roughly 2 cm of upper inner arm skin. The cohort included alopecia areata under or over 50% scalp, totalis and universalis.

The CDR3 has 12 residues. V lost 10 bases, J lost 3 bases, and 12 bases lay in between. Looked up from germline, CDR1 is LGHDT and CDR2 is YNNKEL (reference sequence). TCRdb redid the calling of the RACE reads with MiXCR, one entry per CDR3 protein. The sample lists tens of thousands of distinct CDR3 sequences; approximately 9.5% were seen once. Time point denoted: pre-sensitization, week 0. The treatment: therapeutic diphenylcyclopropenone sensitization with weekly scalp DPC. Total RNA came from unfractionated whole blood. Investigators collected blood before applying each patch test. With regard to this clonotype: Its antigen is not known.

Whole-study results and caveats: There were significantly more large CDR3 similarity clusters among expanded TCRs than among controls.

The sequence derives from a woman aged 25-40 years with alopecia areata. Some clones in this sample may be carry-over from other donors' samples. Here the sequenced sample was whole blood, taken in connection with sensitization to the hapten diphenylcyclopropenone (DPC). The rearrangement links TRBV3-1 to TRBJ2-5; D is tentatively TRBD1 or TRBD2 (5 bases each). CDR3 DNA sequence: TGTGCCACCCGGGACCAAAAAGAGACCCAGTACTTC. Amino acids: CATRDQKETQYF.